Listed below are T cell receptor beta chains from one sample, sequenced in a study of T cell responses to AZD1222 COVID-19 vaccine. Measured with immunoSEQ multiplex PCR; TCRdb has only the in-frame clones, and not every one. The table includes over 110,000 clones, almost 90% detected once. The sequencing here drew on peripheral blood, taken 28 days after the second AZD1222 dose. These receptors all come from an adult who received the AZD1222 COVID-19 vaccine. CDR3s include the opening cysteine and the closing phenylalanine or tryptophan. Clone sizes are given selectively: once, few, many, or a class where the clone is expanded.

size,J,V,CDR3
few,TRBJ1-5,TRBV7-2,CASRRDSRNQPQHF
NA,TRBJ2-1,TRBV30,CAWKTGVPGNEQFF
NA,TRBJ2-1,TRBV28,CASRSNFQDLYYNEQFF
NA,TRBJ2-1,TRBV24-1,CATSDPGTSGGASYNEQFF
NA,TRBJ1-1,TRBV10-3,CAISELGTEAFF
NA,TRBJ1-1,TRBV6-2/TRBV6-3,CASSSQGTANTEAFF
NA,TRBJ1-2,TRBV19,CASSRFQRTGGYGYTF
NA,TRBJ2-1,TRBV4-3,CASSPSGPGLAGASSYNEQFF
NA,TRBJ1-1,TRBV5-4,CASSLNTEAFF
NA,TRBJ2-5,TRBV19,CASSTGTGETQYF